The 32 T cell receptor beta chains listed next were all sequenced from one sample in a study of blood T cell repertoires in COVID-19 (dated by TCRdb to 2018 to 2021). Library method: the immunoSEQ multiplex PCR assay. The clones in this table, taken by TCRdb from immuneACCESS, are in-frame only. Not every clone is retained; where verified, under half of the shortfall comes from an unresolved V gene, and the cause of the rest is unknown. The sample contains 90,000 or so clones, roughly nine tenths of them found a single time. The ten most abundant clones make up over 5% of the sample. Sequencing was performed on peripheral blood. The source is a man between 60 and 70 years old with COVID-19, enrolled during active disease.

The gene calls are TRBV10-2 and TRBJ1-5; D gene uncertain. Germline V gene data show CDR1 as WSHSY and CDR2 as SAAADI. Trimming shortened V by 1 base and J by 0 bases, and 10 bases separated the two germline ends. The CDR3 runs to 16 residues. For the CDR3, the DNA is TGCGCCAGCAGTGAGTGGAGGCTGTATAGCAATCAGCCCCAGCATTTT. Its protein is CASSEWRLYSNQPQHF.

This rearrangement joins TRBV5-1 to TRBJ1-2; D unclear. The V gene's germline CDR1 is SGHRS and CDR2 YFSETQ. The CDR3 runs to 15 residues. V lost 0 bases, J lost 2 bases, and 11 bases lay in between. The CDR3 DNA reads TGCGCCAGCAGCTTGGGTAGCTGGATGAACTATGGCTACACCTTC. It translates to CASSLGSWMNYGYTF.

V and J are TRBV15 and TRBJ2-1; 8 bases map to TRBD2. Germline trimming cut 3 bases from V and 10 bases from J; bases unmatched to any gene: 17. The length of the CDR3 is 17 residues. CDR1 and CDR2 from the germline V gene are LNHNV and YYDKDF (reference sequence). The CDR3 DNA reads TGTGCCACCAGCAGCCCGGGGGGGTTGGTAGGTGGTGGGGAGCAGTTCTTC. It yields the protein CATSSPGGLVGGGEQFF.

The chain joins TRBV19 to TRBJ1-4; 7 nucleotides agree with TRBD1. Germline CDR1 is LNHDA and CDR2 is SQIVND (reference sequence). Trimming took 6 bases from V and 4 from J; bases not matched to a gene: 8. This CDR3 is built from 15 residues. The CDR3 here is CASSTTRDSNEKLFF. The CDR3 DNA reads TGTGCCAGTAGCACAACTAGGGACAGTAATGAAAAACTGTTTTTT.

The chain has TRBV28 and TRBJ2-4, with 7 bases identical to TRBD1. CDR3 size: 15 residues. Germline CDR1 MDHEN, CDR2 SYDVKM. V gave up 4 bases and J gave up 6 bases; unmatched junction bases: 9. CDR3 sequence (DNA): TGTGCCAGCAGTTCCCCGACAGGGCTTCGAAACATTCAGTACTTC. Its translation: CASSSPTGLRNIQYF. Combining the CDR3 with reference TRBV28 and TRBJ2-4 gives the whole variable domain DVKVTQSSRYLVKRTGEKVFLECVQDMDHENMFWYRQDPGLGLRLIYFSYDVKMKEKGDIPEGYSVSREKKERFSLILESASTNQTSMYLCASSSPTGLRNIQYFGAGTRLSVL.

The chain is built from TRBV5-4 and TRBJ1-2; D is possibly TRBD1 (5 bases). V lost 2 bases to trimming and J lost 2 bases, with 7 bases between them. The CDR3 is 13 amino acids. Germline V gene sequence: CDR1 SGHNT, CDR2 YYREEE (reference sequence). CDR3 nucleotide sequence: TGTGCCAGCAGCTTTCAGGGCAACTATGGCTACACCTTC. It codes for CASSFQGNYGYTF.

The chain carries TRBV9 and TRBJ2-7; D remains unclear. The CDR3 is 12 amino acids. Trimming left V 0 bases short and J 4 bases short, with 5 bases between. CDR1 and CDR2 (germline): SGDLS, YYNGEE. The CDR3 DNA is TGTGCCAGCAGCGTAGATAATTACGAGCAGTACTTC. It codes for CASSVDNYEQYF.

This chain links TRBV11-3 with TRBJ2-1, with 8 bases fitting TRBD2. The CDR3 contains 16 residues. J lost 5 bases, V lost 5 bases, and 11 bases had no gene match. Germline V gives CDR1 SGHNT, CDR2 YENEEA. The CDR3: CASSPIAGGTHNEQFF. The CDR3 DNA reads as TGTGCCAGCAGCCCCATTGCGGGAGGAACTCACAATGAGCAGTTCTTC.

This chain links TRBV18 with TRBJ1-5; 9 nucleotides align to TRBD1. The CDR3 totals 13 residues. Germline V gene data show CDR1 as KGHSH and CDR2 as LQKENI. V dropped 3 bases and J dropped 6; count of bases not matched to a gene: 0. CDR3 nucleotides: TGTGCCAGCTCACCGGACAGGGGTCAGCCCCAGCATTTT. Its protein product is CASSPDRGQPQHF.

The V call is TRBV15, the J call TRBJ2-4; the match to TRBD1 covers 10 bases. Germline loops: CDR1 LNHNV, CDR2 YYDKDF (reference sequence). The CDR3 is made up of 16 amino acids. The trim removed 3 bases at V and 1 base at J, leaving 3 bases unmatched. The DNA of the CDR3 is TGTGCCACCAGCAGCAGACAGGGGGCCGCCAAAAACATTCAGTACTTC. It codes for CATSSRQGAAKNIQYF.

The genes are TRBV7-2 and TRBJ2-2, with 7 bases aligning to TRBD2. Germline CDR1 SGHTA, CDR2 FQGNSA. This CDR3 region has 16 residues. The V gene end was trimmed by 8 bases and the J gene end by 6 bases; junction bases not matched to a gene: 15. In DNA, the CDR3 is TGTGCCAGCCCCTCGGGAGGTGGTAGTGAGTCCGGGGAGCTGTTTTTT. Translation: CASPSGGGSESGELFF.

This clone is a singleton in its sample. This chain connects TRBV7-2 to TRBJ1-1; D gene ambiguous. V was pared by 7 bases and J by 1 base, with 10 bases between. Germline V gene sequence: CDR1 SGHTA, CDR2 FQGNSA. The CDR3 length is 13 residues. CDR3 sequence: CASTPSRNTEAFF. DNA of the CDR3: TGTGCCAGCACCCCATCCAGGAACACTGAAGCTTTCTTT.

The CDR3 region is CAWSVIRVQETQYF. CDR3 nucleotides: TGTGCCTGGAGTGTAATCAGGGTGCAAGAGACCCAGTACTTC. V gene TRBV30 combines with J gene TRBJ2-5; a weak D match, TRBD1 (5 bases). This CDR3 comprises 14 residues. In germline, CDR1 is GTSNPN, CDR2 SVGIG (reference sequence). Trimming cost V 0 bases and J 2 bases, with 10 bases left between them.

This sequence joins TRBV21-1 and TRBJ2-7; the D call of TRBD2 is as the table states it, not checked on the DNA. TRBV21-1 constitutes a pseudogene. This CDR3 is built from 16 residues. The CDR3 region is CASSSRFVAGSLEQYF. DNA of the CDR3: TGTGCCAGCAGCTCTAGGTTTGTAGCGGGTAGTTTAGAGCAGTACTTC.

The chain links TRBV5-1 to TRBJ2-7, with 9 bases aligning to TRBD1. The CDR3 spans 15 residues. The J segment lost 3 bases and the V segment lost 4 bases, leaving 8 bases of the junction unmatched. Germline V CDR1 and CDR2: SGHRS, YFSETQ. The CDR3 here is CASSVSGTGSYEQYF. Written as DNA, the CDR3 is TGCGCCAGCAGCGTATCCGGGACAGGGAGCTACGAGCAGTACTTC. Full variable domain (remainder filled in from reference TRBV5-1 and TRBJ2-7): KAGVTQTPRYLIKTRGQQVTLSCSPISGHRSVSWYQQTPGQGLQFLFEYFSETQRNKGNFPGRFSGRQFSNSRSEMNVSTLELGDSALYLCASSVSGTGSYEQYFGPGTRLTVT.

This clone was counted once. The CDR3: CASSQDRGTADNEKLFF. CDR3 nucleotide sequence: TGCGCCAGCAGCCAAGATAGAGGGACTGCGGACAATGAAAAACTGTTTTTT. The genes are TRBV4-3 and TRBJ1-4; perhaps TRBD1 as D (5 bases). The V gene's germline CDR1 is LGHNA and CDR2 YSLEER. The ends were cut back, 0 bases at V and 5 bases at J, with 16 bases in the middle. CDR3 length: 17 amino acids.

DNA of the CDR3: TGTGCCAGCAGACGCCCGGCCGACAGACATGGCTACACCTTC. Translation gives CASRRPADRHGYTF. The chain uses TRBV11-2 and TRBJ1-2; D is possibly TRBD1 (5 bases). Germline loops: CDR1 SGHAT, CDR2 FQNNGV. CDR3 length: 14 residues. The V gene lost 6 bases and the J gene lost 6 bases, with 17 bases spanning the gap.

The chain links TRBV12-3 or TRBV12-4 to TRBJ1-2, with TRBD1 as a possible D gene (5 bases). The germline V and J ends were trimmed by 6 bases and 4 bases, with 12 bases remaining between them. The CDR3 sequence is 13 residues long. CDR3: CASRPNRLYGYTF. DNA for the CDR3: TGTGCCAGCAGACCAAACAGGCTCTATGGCTACACCTTC.

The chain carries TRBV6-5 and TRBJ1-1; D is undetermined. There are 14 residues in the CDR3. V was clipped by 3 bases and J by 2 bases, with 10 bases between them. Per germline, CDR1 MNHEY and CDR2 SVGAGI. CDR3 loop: CASSYSAVNTEAFF. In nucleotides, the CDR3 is TGTGCCAGCAGTTATTCCGCAGTCAACACTGAAGCTTTCTTT.

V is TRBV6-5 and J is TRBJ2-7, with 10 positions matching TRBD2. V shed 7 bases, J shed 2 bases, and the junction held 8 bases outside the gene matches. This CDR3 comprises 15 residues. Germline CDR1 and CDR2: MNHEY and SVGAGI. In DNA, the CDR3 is TGTGCCAGCACACCTCTAGCGGGAGATACCTACGAGCAGTACTTC. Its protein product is CASTPLAGDTYEQYF.

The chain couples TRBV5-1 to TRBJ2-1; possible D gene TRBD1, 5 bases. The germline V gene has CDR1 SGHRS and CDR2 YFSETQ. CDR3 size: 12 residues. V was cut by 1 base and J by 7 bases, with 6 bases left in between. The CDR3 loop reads CASSLSGNEQFF. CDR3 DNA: TGCGCCAGCAGCTTGTCAGGGAATGAGCAGTTCTTC.

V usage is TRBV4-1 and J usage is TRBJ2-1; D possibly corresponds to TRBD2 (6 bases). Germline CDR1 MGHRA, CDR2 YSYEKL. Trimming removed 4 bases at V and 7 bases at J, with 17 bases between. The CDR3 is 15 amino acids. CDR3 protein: CASSLDNPGGNEQFF. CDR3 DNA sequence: TGCGCCAGCAGCCTCGACAACCCCGGAGGGAATGAGCAGTTCTTC.

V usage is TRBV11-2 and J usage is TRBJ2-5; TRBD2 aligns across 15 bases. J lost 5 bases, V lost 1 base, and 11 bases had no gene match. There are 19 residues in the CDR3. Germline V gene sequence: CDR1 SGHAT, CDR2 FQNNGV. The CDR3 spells CASSLATRTSGRAGETQYF. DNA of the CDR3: TGTGCCAGCAGCTTAGCGACAAGGACTAGCGGGAGGGCAGGGGAGACCCAGTACTTC.

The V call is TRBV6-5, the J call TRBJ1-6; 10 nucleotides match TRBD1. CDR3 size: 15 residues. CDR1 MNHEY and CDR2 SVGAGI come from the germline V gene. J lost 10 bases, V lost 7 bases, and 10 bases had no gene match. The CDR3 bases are TGTGCCAGCAATACCCGGACAGGGGGTAGGTCACCCCTCCACTTT. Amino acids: CASNTRTGGRSPLHF.

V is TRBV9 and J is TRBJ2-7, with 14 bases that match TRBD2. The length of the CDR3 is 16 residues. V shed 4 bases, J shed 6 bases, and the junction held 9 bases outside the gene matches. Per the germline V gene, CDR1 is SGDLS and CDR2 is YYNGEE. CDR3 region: CASSSKGLAGEAEQYF. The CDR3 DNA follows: TGTGCCAGCAGCTCAAAGGGACTAGCGGGAGAGGCCGAGCAGTACTTC. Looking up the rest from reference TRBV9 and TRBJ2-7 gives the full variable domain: DSGVTQTPKHLITATGQRVTLRCSPRSGDLSVYWYQQSLDQGLQFLIQYYNGEERAKGNILERFSAQQFPDLHSELNLSSLELGDSALYFCASSSKGLAGEAEQYFGPGTRLTVT.

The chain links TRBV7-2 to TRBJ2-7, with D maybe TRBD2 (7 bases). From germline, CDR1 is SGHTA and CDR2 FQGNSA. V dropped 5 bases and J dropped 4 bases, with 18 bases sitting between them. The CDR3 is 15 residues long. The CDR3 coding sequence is TGTGCCAGCAGCCCCTGGGGGGGCGGGACATACGAGCAGTACTTC. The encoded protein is CASSPWGGGTYEQYF.

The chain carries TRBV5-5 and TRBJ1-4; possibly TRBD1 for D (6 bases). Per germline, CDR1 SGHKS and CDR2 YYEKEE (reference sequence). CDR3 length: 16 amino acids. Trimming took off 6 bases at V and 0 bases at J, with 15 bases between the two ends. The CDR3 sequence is CASTTGARATNEKLFF. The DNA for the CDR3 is TGTGCCAGCACGACAGGTGCCCGGGCAACTAATGAAAAACTGTTTTTT.

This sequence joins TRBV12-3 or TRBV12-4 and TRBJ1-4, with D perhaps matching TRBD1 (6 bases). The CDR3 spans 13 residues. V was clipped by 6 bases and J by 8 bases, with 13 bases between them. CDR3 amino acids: CASRPQGLEKLFF. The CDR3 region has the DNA TGTGCCAGCAGACCCCAGGGGCTGGAAAAACTGTTTTTT.

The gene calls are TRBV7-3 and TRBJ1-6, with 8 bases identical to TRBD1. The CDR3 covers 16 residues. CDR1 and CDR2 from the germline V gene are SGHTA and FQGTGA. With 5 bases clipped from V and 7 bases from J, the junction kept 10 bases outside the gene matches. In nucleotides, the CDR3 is TGTGCCAGCAGCCCGGACAGGGCTATCGAAAATTCACCCCTCCACTTT. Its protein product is CASSPDRAIENSPLHF. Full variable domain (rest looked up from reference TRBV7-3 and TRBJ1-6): GAGVSQTPSNKVTEKGKYVELRCDPISGHTALYWYRQSLGQGPEFLIYFQGTGAADDSGLPNDRFFAVRPEGSVSTLKIQRTERGDSAVYLCASSPDRAIENSPLHFGNGTRLTVT.

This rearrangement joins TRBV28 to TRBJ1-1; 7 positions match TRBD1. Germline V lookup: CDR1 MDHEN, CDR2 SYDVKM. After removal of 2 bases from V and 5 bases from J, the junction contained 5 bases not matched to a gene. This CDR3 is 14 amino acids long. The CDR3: CASSLVTGRTEAFF. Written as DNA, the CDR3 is TGTGCCAGCAGTTTAGTGACAGGGAGGACTGAAGCTTTCTTT.

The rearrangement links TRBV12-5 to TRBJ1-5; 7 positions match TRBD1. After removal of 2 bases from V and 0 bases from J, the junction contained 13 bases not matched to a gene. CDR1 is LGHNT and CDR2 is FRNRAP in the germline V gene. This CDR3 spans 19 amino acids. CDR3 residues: CASGLFDRVDVYSNQPQHF. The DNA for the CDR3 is TGTGCTAGTGGTTTGTTCGACAGGGTTGACGTTTATAGCAATCAGCCCCAGCATTTT. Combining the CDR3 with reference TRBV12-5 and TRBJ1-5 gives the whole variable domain DARVTQTPRHKVTEMGQEVTMRCQPILGHNTVFWYRQTMMQGLELLAYFRNRAPLDDSGMPKDRFSAEMPDATLATLKIQPSEPRDSAVYFCASGLFDRVDVYSNQPQHFGDGTRLSIL.

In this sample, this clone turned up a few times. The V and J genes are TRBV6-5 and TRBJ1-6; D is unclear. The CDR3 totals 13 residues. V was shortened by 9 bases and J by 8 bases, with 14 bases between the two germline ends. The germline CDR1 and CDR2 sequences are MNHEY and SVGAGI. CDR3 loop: CASTTRQDSPLHF. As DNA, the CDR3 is TGTGCCAGTACCACCCGTCAGGATTCACCCCTCCACTTT.